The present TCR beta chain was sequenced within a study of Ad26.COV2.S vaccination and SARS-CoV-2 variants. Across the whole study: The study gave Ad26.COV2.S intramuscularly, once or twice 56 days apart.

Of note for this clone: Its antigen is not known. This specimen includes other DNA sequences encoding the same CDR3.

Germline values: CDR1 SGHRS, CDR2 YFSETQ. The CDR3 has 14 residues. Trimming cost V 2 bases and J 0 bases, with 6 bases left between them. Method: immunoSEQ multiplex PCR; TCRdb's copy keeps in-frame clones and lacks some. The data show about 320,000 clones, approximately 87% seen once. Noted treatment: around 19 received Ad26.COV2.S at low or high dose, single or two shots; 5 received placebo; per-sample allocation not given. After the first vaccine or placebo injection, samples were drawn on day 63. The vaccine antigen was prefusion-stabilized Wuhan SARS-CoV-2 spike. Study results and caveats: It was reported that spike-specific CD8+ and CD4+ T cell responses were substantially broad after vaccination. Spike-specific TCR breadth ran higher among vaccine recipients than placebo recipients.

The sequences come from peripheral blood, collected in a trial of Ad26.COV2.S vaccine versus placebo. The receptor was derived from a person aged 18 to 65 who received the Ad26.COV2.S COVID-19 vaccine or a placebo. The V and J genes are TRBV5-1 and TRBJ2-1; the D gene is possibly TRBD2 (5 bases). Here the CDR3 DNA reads TGCGCCAGCAGCTTAAGCGGCTCCTACAATGAGCAGTTCTTC. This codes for CASSLSGSYNEQFF.